There are a few counts of the clone carrying this TCR beta chain. What it binds is not known. CDR1 is MNHNS and CDR2 is SASEGT in the germline V gene. CDR3 size: 15 residues. Trimming took 10 bases from V and 0 from J, leaving 13 bases between them. The Oncomine TCR Beta short-read assay sequenced DNA from cultured CD4+ T cells. MiXCR, run by TCRdb on the PCR reads, gives a single entry per CDR3 protein. The table records fewer than 15,000 distinct CDR3 sequences, nearly 75% of them present only once. This entry is derived from a study of vaccination and CD4 T cells after COVID-19. Study as a whole: Nasal swab PCR detected SARS-CoV-2 in convalescent patients, who comprised several mild cases and one severe case.

Documented treatment: roughly nine-day PBMC culture with coronavirus spike peptide pools or control peptides (ViraFEST assay). The source of this sequence is a human donor who had recovered from COVID-19. The source material was CD4+ T cells from blood, cultured in vitro. The rearrangement uses TRBV6-1 and TRBJ1-6; D perhaps matches TRBD1 (6 bases). In nucleotides, the CDR3 is TGTGCCACCCATGACAGGAACTCCTATAATTCACCCCTCCACTTT. Translated, it gives CATHDRNSYNSPLHF.